A selection of T cell receptor beta chains follows, all from one sample in a study of blood T cell repertoires in COVID-19. Some clones are missing from TCRdb's copy, which holds only in-frame ones; the method was immunoSEQ multiplex PCR. The repertoire includes around 290,000 clones, about 89% of them detected once, and less than 2% sits in the top ten. The sequencing input was PBMCs or T cells enriched from blood (not recorded which). The receptors originated from a woman aged 35 to 49 who had recovered from COVID-19. Both conserved end residues are part of each CDR3. D genes are given only for firm matches. The size entry is marked missing in some rows and otherwise reads once, few, many or a size class.

TRBV7-9	NA	NA	TRBJ1-2	CASSRWDTNYGYTF	TGTGCCAGCAGCCGCTGGGACACCAACTATGGCTACACCTTC
TRBV5-6	TRBD1	NA	TRBJ2-5	CASSWDRGPDQETQYF	TGTGCCAGCAGCTGGGACAGGGGGCCGGACCAAGAGACCCAGTACTTC
TRBV19	TRBD2	NA	TRBJ2-5	CASMGSGAGEETQYF	TGTGCCAGTATGGGGAGCGGGGCGGGGGAAGAGACCCAGTACTTC
TRBV30	NA	NA	TRBJ2-7	CAWSVQIYEQYF	TGTGCCTGGAGTGTACAGATCTACGAGCAGTACTTC
TRBV7-2	NA	once	TRBJ2-2	CASTPRNTGELFF	TGTGCCAGCACCCCCCGGAACACCGGGGAGCTGTTTTTT
TRBV10-1	TRBD1	NA	TRBJ2-7	CASSLQGYEQYF	TGCGCCAGCAGCTTACAGGGGTACGAGCAGTACTTC
TRBV15	NA	NA	TRBJ1-5	CATSLQGTQPQHF	TGTGCCACCAGCCTCCAGGGGACTCAGCCCCAGCATTTT
TRBV7-7	TRBD2	NA	TRBJ2-1	CASSLAGGAYNEQFF	TGTGCTAGCAGCTTAGCGGGGGGAGCCTACAATGAGCAGTTCTTC
TRBV6-5	NA	NA	TRBJ2-2	CASKEGPNTGELFF	TGTGCCAGCAAGGAGGGGCCGAACACCGGGGAGCTGTTTTTT
TRBV5-1	NA	NA	TRBJ2-1	CASRRDSFYNEQFF	TGCGCCAGCAGAAGGGACTCCTTCTACAATGAGCAGTTCTTC
TRBV2	TRBD1	NA	TRBJ2-7	CASRSATGAYEQYF	TGTGCCAGCAGGTCGGCCACAGGGGCCTACGAGCAGTACTTC
TRBV18	NA	NA	TRBJ2-1	CASSLHGGSSYNEQFF	TGTGCCAGCTCACTACACGGGGGAAGCTCCTACAATGAGCAGTTCTTC
TRBV7-9	TRBD2	NA	TRBJ2-3	CASSLTAGEVDTQYF	TGTGCCAGCAGCTTGACAGCGGGGGAGGTAGATACGCAGTATTTT
TRBV11-3	NA	NA	TRBJ2-5	CASSGGREKTQYF	TGTGCCAGCAGCGGGGGCAGGGAGAAGACCCAGTACTTC
TRBV30	NA	NA	TRBJ1-4	CAWSPWTEASKLFF	TGTGCCTGGAGTCCCTGGACAGAAGCCTCGAAACTGTTTTTT
TRBV4-2	TRBD2	NA	TRBJ2-5	CASSQETSGGETQYF	TGTGCCAGCAGCCAAGAAACTAGCGGGGGAGAGACCCAGTACTTC
TRBV6-5	NA	NA	TRBJ1-2	CASRQKQAQFYGYTF	TGTGCCAGCAGGCAGAAACAGGCGCAGTTCTATGGCTACACCTTC
TRBV2	NA	NA	TRBJ1-2	CASSGRGAYGYTF	TGTGCCAGCAGTGGTCGGGGGGCCTATGGCTACACCTTC
TRBV10-3	TRBD1	NA	TRBJ2-7	CATQGQGSYEQYF	TGTGCCACCCAAGGACAGGGATCTTACGAGCAGTACTTC
TRBV2	TRBD1	NA	TRBJ1-4	CASSGQGVANEKLFF	TGTGCCAGCAGCGGACAGGGAGTAGCAAATGAAAAACTGTTTTTT
TRBV6-6	TRBD1	NA	TRBJ1-5	CASRSQGARDNQPQHF	TGTGCCAGCAGGTCACAGGGGGCGCGGGACAATCAGCCCCAGCATTTT
TRBV6-1	TRBD2	once	TRBJ2-1	CASSGLAGALGDEQFF	TGTGCCAGCAGTGGGCTAGCGGGGGCCCTTGGGGATGAGCAGTTCTTC
TRBV19	TRBD1	NA	TRBJ1-2	CASSASGQAGPGYTF	TGTGCCAGTAGTGCAAGCGGACAGGCTGGCCCTGGCTACACCTTC
TRBV6-1	TRBD2	once	TRBJ2-7	CASSDSGGGYEQYF	TGTGCCAGCAGTGATAGCGGGGGGGGCTACGAGCAGTACTTC
TRBV29-1	TRBD1	NA	TRBJ1-1	CSVAEYGTGRNTEAFF	TGCAGCGTCGCAGAGTACGGGACAGGCCGGAACACTGAAGCTTTCTTT
TRBV14	TRBD1	NA	TRBJ2-3	CASSSDRGQLDTQYF	TGTGCCAGCAGCTCTGACAGGGGTCAATTGGATACGCAGTATTTT
TRBV18	TRBD1	NA	TRBJ2-5	CASSKEQGTQETQYF	TGTGCCAGCTCAAAAGAACAGGGGACGCAAGAGACCCAGTACTTC
TRBV11-2	NA	NA	TRBJ1-2	CASSTAHGSNYGYTF	TGTGCCAGCAGCACGGCTCACGGGTCGAACTATGGCTACACCTTC
TRBV5-4	NA	once	TRBJ1-2	CASSGSTVTGGYTF	TGTGCCAGCAGCGGGTCGACCGTTACGGGGGGCTACACCTTC
TRBV4-1	TRBD2	NA	TRBJ2-7	CASSQDRSGSPGEQYF	TGCGCCAGCAGCCAAGATCGGAGCGGGAGTCCGGGCGAGCAGTACTTC
TRBV25-1	NA	NA	TRBJ1-1	CASRSEVGAFF	TGTGCCAGCAGGTCCGAGGTGGGAGCTTTCTTT
TRBV4-1	TRBD1	NA	TRBJ1-1	CASSQDRNKGASTEAFF	TGCGCCAGCAGCCAAGATCGTAATAAGGGGGCCAGCACTGAAGCTTTCTTT
TRBV3-1/TRBV3-2	TRBD1	NA	TRBJ1-4	CASSQTGAGKLFF	TGTGCCAGCAGCCAAACAGGGGCAGGGAAACTGTTTTTT
TRBV7-8	TRBD1	NA	TRBJ1-2	CASSNLTGGPHYYGYTF	TGTGCCAGCAGCAATCTTACAGGGGGGCCCCACTACTATGGCTACACCTTC
TRBV4-2	NA	NA	TRBJ1-6	CASSLRGGESYNSPLHF	TGTGCCAGCAGCTTAAGGGGGGGAGAGTCCTATAATTCACCCCTCCACTTT
TRBV2	TRBD2	NA	TRBJ2-7	CASKRGPSYEQYF	TGTGCCAGCAAGCGGGGGCCCTCGTACGAGCAGTACTTC
TRBV18	TRBD2	NA	TRBJ2-5	CASSPPSGTGETQYF	TGTGCCAGCTCACCACCTAGCGGGACTGGGGAGACCCAGTACTTC
TRBV30	TRBD1	NA	TRBJ1-5	CAADRVGQPQHF	TGTGCCGCCGACAGGGTGGGGCAGCCCCAGCATTTT
TRBV7-3	NA	NA	TRBJ2-2	CASSLNTGELFF	TGTGCCAGCAGCCTGAACACCGGGGAGCTGTTTTTT
TRBV7-9	NA	NA	TRBJ1-1	CASSFQGSGAFF	TGTGCCAGCAGCTTTCAGGGTTCGGGAGCTTTCTTT
TRBV19	TRBD1	NA	TRBJ1-6	CASGGTVDSPLHF	TGTGCCAGTGGGGGGACAGTAGATTCACCCCTCCACTTT
TRBV12-5	TRBD1	NA	TRBJ2-2	CASGPGTENTGELFF	TGTGCTAGTGGTCCCGGGACAGAGAACACCGGGGAGCTGTTTTTT
TRBV7-6	NA	NA	TRBJ2-1	CASSLAEQPSPPYNEQFF	TGTGCCAGCAGCTTAGCGGAACAGCCCTCACCCCCTTACAATGAGCAGTTCTTC
TRBV7-2	NA	once	TRBJ2-7	CASSLEGGGLPYEQYF	TGTGCCAGCAGCTTAGAGGGGGGGGGACTCCCTTACGAGCAGTACTTC
TRBV7-2	TRBD2	NA	TRBJ2-3	CASSLMVGIAGGFRDTQYF	TGTGCCAGCAGCTTAATGGTTGGGATAGCGGGAGGCTTTAGAGATACGCAGTATTTT
TRBV19	TRBD2	once	TRBJ2-1	CASSITSGRAWDEQFF	TGTGCCAGTAGTATAACCAGCGGGAGAGCCTGGGATGAGCAGTTCTTC
TRBV3-1/TRBV3-2	NA	NA	TRBJ2-1	CASSQDHGAAGPSGNEQFF	TGTGCCAGCAGCCAAGATCATGGCGCCGCGGGGCCTAGTGGCAATGAGCAGTTCTTC
TRBV30	NA	NA	TRBJ2-3	CAWTPRGITDTQYF	TGTGCCTGGACTCCCAGGGGTATCACAGATACGCAGTATTTT
TRBV2	TRBD1	few	TRBJ1-1	CASSQPGQVRGAEAFF	TGTGCCAGCAGTCAACCGGGACAGGTTAGAGGGGCTGAAGCTTTCTTT
TRBV3-1/TRBV3-2	NA	NA	TRBJ1-1	CASSQDGQLNTEAFF	TGTGCCAGCAGCCAAGATGGGCAGCTGAACACTGAAGCTTTCTTT
TRBV7-9	TRBD1	NA	TRBJ1-6	CASSFTGANSPLHF	TGTGCCAGCAGCTTCACAGGGGCTAATTCACCCCTCCACTTT
TRBV30	TRBD2	NA	TRBJ2-5	CAWSRGTSKSRETQYF	TGTGCCTGGAGCCGTGGGACTAGCAAATCAAGAGAGACCCAGTACTTC
TRBV18	TRBD1	NA	TRBJ1-1	CASSYHTGEAEAFF	TGTGCCAGCTCGTACCATACAGGGGAGGCTGAAGCTTTCTTT
TRBV11-2	NA	NA	TRBJ2-7	CASSLDRAADEQYF	TGTGCCAGCAGCTTAGACAGGGCGGCGGACGAGCAGTACTTC